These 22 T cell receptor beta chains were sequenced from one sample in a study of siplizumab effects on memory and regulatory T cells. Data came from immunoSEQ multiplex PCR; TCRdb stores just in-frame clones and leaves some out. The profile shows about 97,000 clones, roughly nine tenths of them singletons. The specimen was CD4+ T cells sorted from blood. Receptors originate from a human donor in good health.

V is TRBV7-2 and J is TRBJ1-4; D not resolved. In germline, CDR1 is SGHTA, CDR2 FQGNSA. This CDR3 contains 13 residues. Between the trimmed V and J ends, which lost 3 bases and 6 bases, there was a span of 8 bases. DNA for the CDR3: TGTGCCAGCAGCTTTTACATGGATGAAAAACTGTTTTTT. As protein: CASSFYMDEKLFF.

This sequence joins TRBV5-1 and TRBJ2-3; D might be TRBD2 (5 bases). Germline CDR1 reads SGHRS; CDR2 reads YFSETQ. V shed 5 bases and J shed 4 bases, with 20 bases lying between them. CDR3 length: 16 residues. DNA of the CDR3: TGCGCCAGCAGTCAAAACGCAAGGGCCGGGGCAGATACGCAGTATTTT. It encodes CASSQNARAGADTQYF.

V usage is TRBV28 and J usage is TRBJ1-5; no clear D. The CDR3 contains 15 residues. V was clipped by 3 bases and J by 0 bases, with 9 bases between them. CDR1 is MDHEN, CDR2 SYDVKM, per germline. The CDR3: CASSFLGISNQPQHF. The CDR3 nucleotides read TGTGCCAGCAGTTTTTTGGGAATTAGCAATCAGCCCCAGCATTTT.

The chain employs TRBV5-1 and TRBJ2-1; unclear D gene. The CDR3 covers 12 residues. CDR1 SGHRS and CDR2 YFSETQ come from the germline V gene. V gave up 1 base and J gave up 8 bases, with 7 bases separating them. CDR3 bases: TGCGCCAGCAGCTTGCGCACAGATGAGCAGTTCTTC. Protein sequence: CASSLRTDEQFF.

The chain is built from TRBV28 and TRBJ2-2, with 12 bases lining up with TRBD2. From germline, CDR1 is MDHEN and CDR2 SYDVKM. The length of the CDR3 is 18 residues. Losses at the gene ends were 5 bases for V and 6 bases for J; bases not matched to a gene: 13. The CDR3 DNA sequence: TGTGCCAGCAGTACCGGACAGGGACTAGCGGGTAATGCCGGGGAGCTGTTTTTT. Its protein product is CASSTGQGLAGNAGELFF.

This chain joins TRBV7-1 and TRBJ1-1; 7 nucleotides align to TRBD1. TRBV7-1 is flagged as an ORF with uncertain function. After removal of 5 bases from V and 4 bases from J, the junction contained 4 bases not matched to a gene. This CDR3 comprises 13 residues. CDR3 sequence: CASSPEGATEAFF. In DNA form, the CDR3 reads TGTGCCAGCAGCCCGGAGGGGGCCACTGAAGCTTTCTTT.

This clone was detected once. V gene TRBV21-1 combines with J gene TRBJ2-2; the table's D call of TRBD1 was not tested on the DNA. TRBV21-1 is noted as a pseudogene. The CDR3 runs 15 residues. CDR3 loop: CASSIQQGADGELFF. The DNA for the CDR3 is TGTGCCAGCAGCATTCAGCAGGGGGCGGACGGGGAGCTGTTTTTT.

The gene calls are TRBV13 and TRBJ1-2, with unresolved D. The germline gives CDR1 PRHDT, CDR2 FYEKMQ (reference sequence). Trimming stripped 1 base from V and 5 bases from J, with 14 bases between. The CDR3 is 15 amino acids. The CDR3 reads CASSLVLSTYYGYTF. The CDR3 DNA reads TGTGCCAGCAGCTTAGTTCTCTCAACCTATTATGGCTACACCTTC.

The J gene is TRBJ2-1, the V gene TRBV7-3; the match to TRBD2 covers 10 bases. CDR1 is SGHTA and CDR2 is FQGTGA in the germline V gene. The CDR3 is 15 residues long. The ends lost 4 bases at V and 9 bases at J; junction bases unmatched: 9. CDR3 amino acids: CASSSLSGRASEQFF. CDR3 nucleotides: TGTGCCAGCAGCTCTCTGAGCGGGAGGGCCTCTGAGCAGTTCTTC. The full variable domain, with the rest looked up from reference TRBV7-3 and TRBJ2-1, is GAGVSQTPSNKVTEKGKYVELRCDPISGHTALYWYRQSLGQGPEFLIYFQGTGAADDSGLPNDRFFAVRPEGSVSTLKIQRTERGDSAVYLCASSSLSGRASEQFFGPGTRLTVL.

The CDR3 DNA reads TGTGCCATCATGGGAGTGGCAGGGACCAAAAACACCGGGGAGCTGTTTTTT. Translation: CAIMGVAGTKNTGELFF. The V call is TRBV10-3, the J call TRBJ2-2; D is possibly TRBD1 or TRBD2 (5 bases each). V dropped 7 bases and J dropped 2 bases, with 20 bases sitting between them. Germline CDR1 and CDR2: ENHRY and SYGVKD. CDR3 length: 17 residues.

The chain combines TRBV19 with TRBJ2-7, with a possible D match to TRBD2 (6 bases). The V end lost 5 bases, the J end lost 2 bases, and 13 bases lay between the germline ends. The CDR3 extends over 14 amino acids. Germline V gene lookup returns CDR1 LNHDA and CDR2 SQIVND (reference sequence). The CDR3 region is CASSPLAETYEQYF. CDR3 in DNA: TGTGCCAGTAGTCCCTTAGCGGAAACCTACGAGCAGTACTTC.

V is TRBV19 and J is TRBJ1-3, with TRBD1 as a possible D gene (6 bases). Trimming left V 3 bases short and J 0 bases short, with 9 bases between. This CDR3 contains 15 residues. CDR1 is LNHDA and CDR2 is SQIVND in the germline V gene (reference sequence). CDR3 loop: CASSIRGNSGNTIYF. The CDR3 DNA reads TGTGCCAGTAGTATCAGGGGCAACTCTGGAAACACCATATATTTT.

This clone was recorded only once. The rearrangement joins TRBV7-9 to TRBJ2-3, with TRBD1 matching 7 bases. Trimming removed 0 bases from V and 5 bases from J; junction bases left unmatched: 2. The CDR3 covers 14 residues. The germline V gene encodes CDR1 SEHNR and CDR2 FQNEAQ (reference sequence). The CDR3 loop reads CASSLAGGLDTQYF. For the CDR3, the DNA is TGTGCCAGCAGCTTAGCAGGGGGCCTAGATACGCAGTATTTT.

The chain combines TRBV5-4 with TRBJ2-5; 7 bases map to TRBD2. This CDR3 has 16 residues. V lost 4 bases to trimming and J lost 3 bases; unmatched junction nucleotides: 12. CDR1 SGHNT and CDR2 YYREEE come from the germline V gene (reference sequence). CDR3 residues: CASSAPGRGTKETQYF. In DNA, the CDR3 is TGTGCCAGCAGCGCGCCAGGGAGGGGAACTAAAGAGACCCAGTACTTC.

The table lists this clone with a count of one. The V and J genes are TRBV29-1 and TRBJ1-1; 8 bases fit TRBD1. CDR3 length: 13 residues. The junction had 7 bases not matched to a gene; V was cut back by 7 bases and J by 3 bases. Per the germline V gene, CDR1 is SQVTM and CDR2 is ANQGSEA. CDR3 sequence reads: CSARTGGDTEAFF. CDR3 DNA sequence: TGCAGCGCGCGAACAGGGGGAGACACTGAAGCTTTCTTT. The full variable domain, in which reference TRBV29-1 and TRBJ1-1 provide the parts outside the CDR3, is SAVISQKPSRDICQRGTSLTIQCQVDSQVTMMFWYRQQPGQSLTLIATANQGSEATYESGFVIDKFPISRPNLTFSTLTVSNMSPEDSSIYLCSARTGGDTEAFFGQGTRLTVV.

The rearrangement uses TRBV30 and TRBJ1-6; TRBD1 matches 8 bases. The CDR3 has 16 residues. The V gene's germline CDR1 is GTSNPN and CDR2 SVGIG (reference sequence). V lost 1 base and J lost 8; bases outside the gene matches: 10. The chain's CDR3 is CAWSDSWDRRDSPLHF. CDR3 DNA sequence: TGTGCCTGGAGTGACTCCTGGGACAGGAGGGATTCACCCCTCCACTTT.

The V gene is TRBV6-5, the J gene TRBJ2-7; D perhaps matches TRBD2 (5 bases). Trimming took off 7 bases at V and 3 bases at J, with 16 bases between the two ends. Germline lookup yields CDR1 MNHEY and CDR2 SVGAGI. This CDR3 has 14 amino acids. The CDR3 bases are TGTGCCAGCACCTCCGGCGGGCGGAACTACGAGCAGTACTTC. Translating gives CASTSGGRNYEQYF.

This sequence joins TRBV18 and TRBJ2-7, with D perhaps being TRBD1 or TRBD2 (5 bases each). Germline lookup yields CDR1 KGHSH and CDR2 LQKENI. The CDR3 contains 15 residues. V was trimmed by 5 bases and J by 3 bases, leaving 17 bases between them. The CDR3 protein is CASSSQPGRSYEQYF. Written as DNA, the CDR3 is TGTGCCAGCTCATCACAGCCGGGACGGAGCTACGAGCAGTACTTC.

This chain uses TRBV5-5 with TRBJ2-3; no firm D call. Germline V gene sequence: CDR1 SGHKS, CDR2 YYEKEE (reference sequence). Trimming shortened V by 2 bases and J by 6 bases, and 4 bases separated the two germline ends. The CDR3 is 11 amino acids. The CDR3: CASSLQDTQYF. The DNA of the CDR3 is TGTGCCAGCAGCTTACAGGATACGCAGTATTTT.

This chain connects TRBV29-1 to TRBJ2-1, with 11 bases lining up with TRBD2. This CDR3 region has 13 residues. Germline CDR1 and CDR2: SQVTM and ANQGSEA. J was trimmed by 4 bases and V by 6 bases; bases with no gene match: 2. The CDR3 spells CSVGTSGYNEQFF. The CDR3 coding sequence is TGCAGCGTAGGGACTAGCGGTTACAATGAGCAGTTCTTC.

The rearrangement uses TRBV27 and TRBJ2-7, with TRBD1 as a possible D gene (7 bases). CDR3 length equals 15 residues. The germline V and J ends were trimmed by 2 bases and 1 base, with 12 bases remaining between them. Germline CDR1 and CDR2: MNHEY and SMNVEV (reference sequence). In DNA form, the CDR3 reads TGTGCCAGCAGTTTAAACAGGGGAGGTTCCTACGAGCAGTACTTC. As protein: CASSLNRGGSYEQYF.

Here the CDR3 reads CASSVGDYSSYNEQFF. The CDR3 region has the DNA TGTGCCAGCAGCGTAGGGGACTACAGCTCCTACAATGAGCAGTTCTTC. The rearrangement joins TRBV9 to TRBJ2-1, with 7 bases aligning to TRBD2. The germline V gene encodes CDR1 SGDLS and CDR2 YYNGEE. This CDR3 has 16 amino acids. V was clipped by 0 bases and J by 0 bases; unmatched bases: 3.